The clone carrying this T cell receptor (beta chain) rates as medium-sized. Per germline, CDR1 LGHDT and CDR2 YNNKEL (reference sequence). The V and J ends lost 4 bases and 6 bases, in that order; junction bases with no gene match: 8. The CDR3 sequence is 14 residues long. Here immunoSEQ multiplex PCR was the method, and the copy in TCRdb shows in-frame clones only, minus some. The sample carries 55,000 to 75,000 clones, about 89% recorded once. The data are from a study of control samples from healthy donors and cancer patients. The sequence derives from a woman aged 45-60 years with head and neck cancer. V usage is TRBV3-1 (or the pseudogene TRBV3-2) and J usage is TRBJ2-7, with 8 bases lining up with TRBD1. What was sequenced was PBMCs. The CDR3 region is CASSPAGQGFEQYF. CDR3 coding DNA: TGTGCCAGCAGCCCAGCTGGACAGGGTTTCGAGCAGTACTTC.